What follows describes a single T cell receptor beta chain. The antigen it recognizes is unknown. No clone much larger than this one lies a single base away; base qualities are absent. At diagnosis, tumor, uninvolved tumor-adjacent lung and peripheral blood were collected and then preserved as a mix of FFPE and fresh-frozen material. The immunoSEQ Assay was used to sequence TCR beta CDR3 regions from DNA. On the study's bioinformatics: T cell density was computed as TCR beta template counts normalized to usable DNA estimated by amplifying housekeeping genes. The preseqR package was used to estimate richness by extrapolating to 400,000 templates for PBMC samples and to 120,000 templates for tissue samples. Clonality was defined as one minus Pielou's evenness. Tissue-enriched TCRs were identified by differential abundance testing using productive amino-acid clonotypes, minimum total count 5 and alpha 0.1. The Jaccard Index and the Morisita Overlap Index were used to measure how much the repertoires overlapped between compartments. GLIPH clustered TCR beta CDR3s with public tetramer-defined viral CDR3s; viral motifs required at least three viral sequences plus V-gene enrichment. Sourced from immuneACCESS, this table was stored by TCRdb with only in-frame sequences that have V and J called. A share of the clones is absent; for the studies checked, an unresolved V gene accounts for under half, and the remainder has no known explanation. The V and J calls and clone size are taken from that table; D and trimming were inferred from the DNA. This sample holds about 2,200 clones; roughly 25% were observed only once. Just under 6.5% of the sample is taken by the ten largest.

The data originate from a study of T cells in localized non-small cell lung cancer (dated by TCRdb to 2019 to 2021). Regarding the research as a whole: The study analyzed T cell repertoires of approximately 240 early-stage NSCLC patients, comparing tumors and uninvolved tumor-adjacent lungs. All 230 or so NSCLC patients in the cohort were treatment-naive and had localized lung tumors that were resected. Of the NSCLC patients, around 130 were male and about a hundred were female, and the mean age was approximately 69 years. Summary of the overall study and its limitations: Longer overall survival was associated with higher T cell density in blood, whereas shorter survival was associated with higher clonality in adjacent lung. Uninvolved tumor-adjacent lung showed the highest T cell clonality, higher than tumor, which suggests more focused antigenic responses in the adjacent lung. A median of 57 of the top 100 tumor clones turned up in the paired uninvolved adjacent lung, and approximately 30 of those clones also ranked among the top 100 of that same adjacent lung. Because multi-region tumor sequencing was not performed, intratumor heterogeneity could not be ruled out. Because the study design was exploratory, TCR variables were selected using unadjusted p-values without false-discovery rate correction.

A distance of 8 bases separates the germline ends of V and J, which lose 6 bases and 0 bases respectively. Measured from the cysteine to the phenylalanine, the CDR3 is 12 residues long. Just the 36-base CDR3 DNA is kept, in frame starting at base 1. CDR1 and CDR2 were assigned from the germline V gene as SQVTM and ANQGSEA. The material sequenced was lung tumor tissue, taken before any cancer treatment. In this chain, TRBV29-1 is recombined with TRBJ1-1; the D gene cannot be named for sure. The clonotype was recovered from a woman aged 40-70 years with stage III lung adenocarcinoma. The encoded CDR3 is CSVPTLNTEAFF. In nucleotides, the sequence is TGCAGCGTCCCGACCCTGAACACTGAAGCTTTCTTT. With the rest looked up from the reference TRBV29-1 and TRBJ1-1 genes rather than sequenced, the full variable domain is SAVISQKPSRDICQRGTSLTIQCQVDSQVTMMFWYRQQPGQSLTLIATANQGSEATYESGFVIDKFPISRPNLTFSTLTVSNMSPEDSSIYLCSVPTLNTEAFFGQGTRLTVV.